This T cell receptor beta chain was identified during a study of blood T cell repertoires in COVID-19. Germline V gives CDR1 SGHRS, CDR2 YFSETQ. The CDR3 is 15 residues long. The J segment lost 6 bases and the V segment lost 4 bases, leaving 7 bases of the junction unmatched. In the authors' workflow: Estimates of nucleated cell counts were drawn from the amplification of reference gene primers. TCRdb's table, derived via immunoSEQ multiplex PCR, lists solely in-frame clones and lacks some. V, J and clone size reflect that table, while D and trimming were determined from the DNA. The sample lists about 270,000 clones, 82% occurring once.

This chain joins TRBV5-1 and TRBJ1-6; the match to TRBD1 covers 7 bases. The clonotype comes from a woman younger than 30 with acute or convalescent COVID-19. The material sequenced was peripheral blood. The CDR3 sequence is CASSGRQGLNSPLHF. CDR3 coding DNA: TGCGCCAGCAGCGGAAGACAGGGCCTTAATTCACCCCTCCACTTT.